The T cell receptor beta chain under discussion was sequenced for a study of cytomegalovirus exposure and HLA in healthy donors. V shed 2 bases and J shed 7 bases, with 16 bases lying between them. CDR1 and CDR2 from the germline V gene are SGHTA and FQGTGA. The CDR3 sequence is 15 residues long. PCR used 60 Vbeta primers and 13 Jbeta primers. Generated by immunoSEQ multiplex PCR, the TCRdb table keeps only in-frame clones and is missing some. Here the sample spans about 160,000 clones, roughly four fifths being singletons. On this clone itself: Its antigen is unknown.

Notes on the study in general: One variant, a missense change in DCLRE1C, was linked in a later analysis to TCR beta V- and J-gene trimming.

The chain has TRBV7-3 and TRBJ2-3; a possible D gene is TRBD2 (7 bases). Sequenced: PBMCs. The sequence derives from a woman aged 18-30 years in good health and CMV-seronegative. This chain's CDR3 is CASSLSRGGANTQYF. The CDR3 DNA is TGTGCCAGCAGCTTATCAAGGGGGGGGGCAAATACGCAGTATTTT.